This TCR beta chain came from a study of identical twins. The CDR3 has 13 amino acids. Germline V CDR1 and CDR2: LGHDT, YNNKEL (reference sequence). Trimming stripped 4 bases from V and 8 bases from J, with 14 bases between. TCRdb itself ran the 5' RACE reads through MiXCR, one entry per CDR3 protein. The table lists about 390,000 distinct CDR3 sequences, roughly 10% of them singletons. J is TRBJ1-2 and V is TRBV3-1; D is unresolved. This clonotype was obtained from a woman aged 45-59 years in good health. The material sequenced was naive T cells sorted from blood. The CDR3 sequence: CASSPAPEFGYTF. CDR3 in DNA: TGTGCCAGCAGCCCAGCGCCGGAATTCGGCTACACCTTC.